The clone carrying this TCR beta chain was observed a few times. Antigen unknown. This specimen comes from a study of T cell repertoires in cytomegalovirus infection. For the study at large: CMV epitopes that were recently identified and HLA-C-restricted were used alongside well-studied HLA-B-restricted ones. Matching HLA type and CMV infection were both indicated by public TCR beta signatures. Findings and caveats of the study: There were carriers of CMV plus the relevant HLA, and cumulative public TCR beta family frequency identified them. The ex vivo response was dominated by HLA-C-restricted CMV-specific TCR beta clonotypes.

CDR3 size: 16 residues. Trimming took 1 base from V and 2 from J, leaving 14 bases between them. TCRdb recomputed calls from the reads with MiXCR, one row per CDR3 protein. In the table there are 45,000 to 60,000 distinct CDR3 sequences, 20% of which are singletons. This chain uses TRBV12-3 or TRBV12-4 with TRBJ2-5, with D perhaps given as TRBD1 or TRBD2 (6 bases each). This receptor was identified in a human donor in good health (CMV status not recorded). Some clones in this sample may be carry-over from other donors' samples. The input for sequencing was CD8+ T cells from cultured PBMCs, taken from culture after CMV antigen stimulation. This chain's CDR3 is CASSLEGWGAQETQYF. DNA of the CDR3: TGTGCCAGCAGTTTAGAGGGGTGGGGGGCACAAGAGACCCAGTACTTC.